Many counts were recorded for the clone carrying this T cell receptor (beta chain). What it binds is not known. Trimming took 6 bases from V and 6 from J; bases not matched to a gene: 10. The CDR3 loop spans 17 amino acids. Germline V gene sequence: CDR1 SGHTA, CDR2 FQGNSA. This specimen belongs to a study of T cells in Graves' hyperthyroidism and ophthalmopathy. Study-wide results and limits: Stable hyperthyroidism and ophthalmopathy were separated using 13 V-J signatures.

TCR beta CDR3 regions were amplified from RNA transcripts. The HTBI set primed first-round TCR CDR3 RT-PCR. One entry per CDR3 protein, called by TCRdb with MiXCR from the multiplex PCR reads. Of under 650,000 distinct CDR3 sequences listed, about 17% are singletons. The chain uses TRBV7-2 and TRBJ2-2; 13 nucleotides line up with TRBD2. This TCR came from a woman in her 30s with Graves' hyperthyroidism. The material sequenced was blood. The CDR3 reads CASSLSGLAGAAGELFF. In DNA form, the CDR3 reads TGTGCCAGCAGTTTATCTGGACTAGCGGGAGCGGCCGGGGAGCTGTTTTTT.